This T cell receptor beta chain was profiled in a study of vaccination effects on CD4 cells after COVID-19. In the study overall: Post-vaccine sampling took place a median of 72 days after the second dose.

Trimming cost V 2 bases and J 2 bases; bases outside gene matches: 0. Germline V gives CDR1 MNHEY, CDR2 SVGAGI. The CDR3 is 14 amino acids. TCRdb's copy holds only in-frame clones and misses some; the assay was immunoSEQ multiplex PCR. The sample includes 65,000 to 75,000 clones, around two thirds of them seen just once. Pools of viral peptides were used by the ViraFEST assay to expand antigen-specific CD4+ T cells ahead of sequencing. Following culture for around 9 days, CD4+ T cells were isolated. Two-dose vaccination with either BNT162b2 or mRNA-1273 was given to the participants. None of the vaccinated had previously contracted SARS-CoV-2, and their nucleocapsid antibodies tested negative. IL-2 medium supplanted half the medium on days 3 and 7. With regard to this clone: Its target is unknown.

The chain couples TRBV6-5 to TRBJ1-2, with TRBD1 identical over 9 bases. This specimen was CD4+ T cells from PBMCs cultured with HCoV-229E spike peptides, taken after COVID-19 vaccination. This receptor was obtained from a human donor who received a COVID-19 vaccine. The CDR3 loop is CASSYGTGNYGYTF. CDR3 in DNA: TGTGCCAGCAGTTACGGGACAGGGAACTATGGCTACACCTTC.